This T cell receptor (beta chain) was identified in a study of molecular identifiers for immune sequencing clone quantification. Trimming cost V 6 bases and J 6 bases, with 9 bases left between them. The CDR3 runs to 12 residues. Germline CDR1 reads SGDLS; CDR2 reads YYNGEE. One entry per CDR3 protein results from TCRdb running MiXCR on the PCR reads. Of more than 450,000 distinct CDR3 sequences in the sample, about 20% were seen once. Sequenced sample: naive CD8+ T cells from blood, with Jurkat cell RNA spiked in. Subset described: FACS-sorted CD8+CD4-CCR7+CD45RA+ naive T cells. The genes are TRBV9 and TRBJ2-2; D gene unclear. The sequence derives from a human donor in good health. Some libraries in this study had Jurkat cell RNA spiked in. CDR3 sequence reads: CASNHAAGELFF. CDR3 nucleotides: TGTGCCAGCAATCATGCGGCCGGGGAGCTGTTTTTT.